The 26 T cell receptor beta chains given below trace back to one sample, sequenced in a study of cytomegalovirus exposure and HLA in healthy donors. The PCR made use of 60 Vbeta and 13 Jbeta primers. Assay used: immunoSEQ multiplex PCR; TCRdb lists only in-frame clones, some missing. The sample carries 55,000 to 75,000 clones, about four fifths recorded once. The specimen sequenced was PBMCs. Receptors originate from a man aged 25-40 years in good health and CMV-seropositive.

V and J are TRBV5-4 and TRBJ2-5; TRBD1 is a possible D gene (5 bases). The DNA end favors TRBJ2-7, so the J call may be wrong. Germline CDR1 and CDR2: SGHNT and YYREEE (reference sequence). CDR3 length: 14 amino acids. CDR3 sequence: CASSSSGRAVEQYF. In DNA form, the CDR3 reads TGTGCCAGCAGCTCCTCGGGCAGGGCTGTCGAGCAGTACTTC.

This clone was seen a few times. The V and J genes are TRBV7-9 and TRBJ1-4; tentative D call: TRBD1 (6 bases). This CDR3 is built from 16 residues. The germline V gene encodes CDR1 SEHNR and CDR2 FQNEAQ (reference sequence). V was cut by 5 bases and J by 0 bases, with 13 bases left in between. The DNA for the CDR3 is TGTGCCAGCAGCCGGGGACACGGTGCAACTAATGAAAAACTGTTTTTT. It translates to CASSRGHGATNEKLFF.

This chain joins TRBV18 and TRBJ2-1, with 8 bases aligning to TRBD2. Germline trimming cut 0 bases from V and 7 bases from J; bases unmatched to any gene: 5. The germline CDR1 and CDR2 sequences are KGHSH and LQKENI. CDR3 length: 15 residues. The CDR3 reads CASSPPSGRGNEQFF. CDR3 nucleotide sequence: TGTGCCAGCTCACCACCGTCCGGGAGGGGGAATGAGCAGTTCTTC.

This clone was counted between two and nine times. In DNA form, the CDR3 reads TGTGCCAGCAGTTACTCGACAGTCCGAAGTGAAAAACTGTTTTTT. Translation gives CASSYSTVRSEKLFF. The rearrangement uses TRBV6-5 and TRBJ1-4, with D maybe TRBD1 (5 bases). The CDR3 totals 15 residues. Trimming removed 0 bases from V and 7 bases from J, with 12 bases in between. Germline V lookup: CDR1 MNHEY, CDR2 SVGAGI.

CDR3 in DNA: TGTGCCAGCAGCCAAGCTGGCGCTAGCGGGGGGGCCAGAGATACGCAGTATTTT. Its translation: CASSQAGASGGARDTQYF. The chain recombines TRBV4-2 with TRBJ2-3; 12 bases agree with TRBD2. Trimming at V came to 1 base and at J to 5 bases, leaving 10 bases not matched to a gene. The V gene's germline CDR1 is LGHNA and CDR2 YNFKEQ. The CDR3 consists of 18 residues.

The chain recombines TRBV5-4 with TRBJ1-2; no firm D call. This CDR3 region has 14 residues. V was clipped by 1 base and J by 2 bases, with 9 bases between them. Germline V gives CDR1 SGHNT, CDR2 YYREEE (reference sequence). CDR3: CASSLLSGNYGYTF. The CDR3 coding sequence is TGTGCCAGCAGCTTGTTGTCGGGGAACTATGGCTACACCTTC.

In DNA form, the CDR3 reads TGTGCCAGCAGCTCAGGGAAAGCCTACGAGCAGTACTTC. The encoded protein is CASSSGKAYEQYF. This sequence joins TRBV4-2 and TRBJ2-7, with a tentative D call TRBD1 (5 bases). The germline gives CDR1 LGHNA, CDR2 YNFKEQ. The CDR3 is made up of 13 amino acids. Trimming stripped 5 bases from V and 2 bases from J, with 10 bases between.

This chain uses TRBV7-9 with TRBJ1-5; D is unclear. In germline, CDR1 is SEHNR, CDR2 FQNEAQ (reference sequence). This CDR3 is built from 12 residues. V dropped 1 base and J dropped 9 bases, with 7 bases sitting between them. CDR3 bases: TGTGCCAGCAGCTTAGAAGCAACGCCCCAGCATTTT. It codes for CASSLEATPQHF.

The rearrangement joins TRBV15 to TRBJ2-7; D is unclear. The CDR3 length is 13 residues. V shed 0 bases and J shed 3 bases, with 6 bases lying between them. The germline V gene encodes CDR1 LNHNV and CDR2 YYDKDF (reference sequence). In nucleotides, the CDR3 is TGTGCCACCAGCAGAGATCTAGTCTACGAGCAGTACTTC. It codes for CATSRDLVYEQYF.

The chain uses TRBV5-5 and TRBJ1-6, with no clear D. In germline, CDR1 is SGHKS, CDR2 YYEKEE (reference sequence). The CDR3 totals 14 residues. Trimming removed 6 bases at V and 3 bases at J, with 10 bases between. In nucleotides, the CDR3 is TGTGCCAGCACCCCGGAGCTCTATAATTCACCCCTCCACTTT. Its translation is CASTPELYNSPLHF.

The rearrangement links TRBV9 to TRBJ2-1; 9 bases align to TRBD1. Looked up from germline, CDR1 is SGDLS and CDR2 is YYNGEE. This CDR3 is built from 16 residues. The ends lost 0 bases at V and 8 bases at J; junction bases unmatched: 9. The CDR3, as DNA: TGTGCCAGCAGCGTAGCAGCGGGACAGGGTGGGGATGAGCAGTTCTTC. Amino acid sequence: CASSVAAGQGGDEQFF.

The chain recombines TRBV28 with TRBJ1-1; D gene unclear. Trimming took 5 bases from V and 4 from J, leaving 14 bases between them. The germline gives CDR1 MDHEN, CDR2 SYDVKM. The CDR3 is 14 amino acids. This chain's CDR3 is CASSGSGRGTEAFF. DNA of the CDR3: TGTGCCAGCAGTGGGTCGGGTCGGGGCACTGAAGCTTTCTTT.

This rearrangement joins TRBV27 to TRBJ2-1; 15 nucleotides align to TRBD2. This CDR3 is built from 20 residues. The germline CDR1 and CDR2 sequences are MNHEY and SMNVEV (reference sequence). V trimming: 10 bases; J trimming: 7 bases; junction bases outside the gene matches: 23. CDR3 sequence reads: CATNRGRTSGGGPLGNEQFF. For the CDR3, the DNA is TGTGCCACCAACCGGGGTAGGACTAGCGGGGGGGGACCCCTGGGGAATGAGCAGTTCTTC.

The genes are TRBV4-2 and TRBJ1-1; 7 bases agree with TRBD1. The CDR3 sequence is 15 residues long. Per the germline V gene, CDR1 is LGHNA and CDR2 is YNFKEQ. Trimming took 3 bases from V and 1 from J; bases not matched to a gene: 5. The DNA for the CDR3 is TGTGCCAGCAGCCAGCCTAGACAGGGGAACACTGAAGCTTTCTTT. This codes for CASSQPRQGNTEAFF.

The chain joins TRBV5-4 to TRBJ2-7, with 7 bases that match TRBD1. V was clipped by 4 bases and J by 0 bases; unmatched bases: 1. The CDR3 runs 13 residues. Germline V gives CDR1 SGHNT, CDR2 YYREEE (reference sequence). DNA of the CDR3: TGTGCCAGCAGCCGACAGGGCTCCTACGAGCAGTACTTC. Its protein is CASSRQGSYEQYF. Filled out from reference TRBV5-4 and TRBJ2-7, the complete variable domain reads ETGVTQSPTHLIKTRGQQVTLRCSSQSGHNTVSWYQQALGQGPQFIFQYYREEENGRGNFPPRFSGLQFPNYSSELNVNALELDDSALYLCASSRQGSYEQYFGPGTRLTVT.

The chain joins TRBV12-5 to TRBJ1-1; TRBD1 aligns across 7 bases. The CDR3 runs to 13 residues. Germline values: CDR1 LGHNT, CDR2 FRNRAP. V shed 6 bases and J 4 bases; nucleotides not matched to a gene: 5. The CDR3 region is CASGAQGITEAFF. CDR3 nucleotides: TGTGCTAGTGGGGCACAGGGGATCACTGAAGCTTTCTTT.

The chain employs TRBV6-1 and TRBJ1-3, with D tentatively TRBD1 (6 bases). The V end lost 8 bases, the J end lost 0 bases, and 14 bases lay between the germline ends. Germline V gene lookup returns CDR1 MNHNS and CDR2 SASEGT. This CDR3 region has 15 residues. CDR3 coding DNA: TGTGCCAGCTTAGGACAGCCTAACTCTGGAAACACCATATATTTT. Amino acid sequence: CASLGQPNSGNTIYF.

The genes are TRBV5-1 and TRBJ1-3; a possible D gene is TRBD1 (5 bases). Trimming left V 0 bases short and J 4 bases short, with 14 bases between. This CDR3 contains 16 residues. The germline gives CDR1 SGHRS, CDR2 YFSETQ. CDR3 protein: CASSLGRTGVGNTIYF. DNA of the CDR3: TGCGCCAGCAGCTTGGGCCGCACAGGAGTCGGAAACACCATATATTTT.

This clone appeared once. This chain joins TRBV28 and TRBJ1-2, with TRBD1 identical over 8 bases. V was pared by 7 bases and J by 8 bases, with 12 bases of the junction left unmatched. Germline V gene data show CDR1 as MDHEN and CDR2 as SYDVKM. This CDR3 spans 14 amino acids. In nucleotides, the CDR3 is TGTGCCAGCACCACCGACAGGGGCCCGCGCGGCTACACCTTC. It is translated as CASTTDRGPRGYTF.

V gene TRBV28 combines with J gene TRBJ1-2, with TRBD1 matching over 9 bases. CDR3 length: 14 residues. CDR1 is MDHEN and CDR2 is SYDVKM in the germline V gene. V lost 4 bases, J lost 8 bases, and 8 bases stayed unmatched. Written as DNA, the CDR3 is TGTGCCAGCAGTTACCCTGGGACAGGGACGGGCTACACCTTC. Protein sequence: CASSYPGTGTGYTF.

The chain carries TRBV10-3 and TRBJ1-2; D gene uncertain. V shed 3 bases and J shed 2 bases, with 7 bases lying between them. Germline CDR1 and CDR2: ENHRY and SYGVKD. The CDR3 extends over 13 amino acids. CDR3 region: CAISDGGNYGYTF. CDR3 DNA sequence: TGTGCCATCAGTGATGGCGGAAACTATGGCTACACCTTC.

This clone was counted once. CDR3 in DNA: TGTGCCAGCAGCCTAAGGGCTTCCAGACAGGGCCGAACCGGGGAGCTGTTTTTT. This gives the protein CASSLRASRQGRTGELFF. V gene TRBV5-6 combines with J gene TRBJ2-2, with 7 bases lining up with TRBD1. CDR3 length: 18 residues. The trim removed 4 bases at V and 5 bases at J, leaving 17 bases unmatched. Germline lookup yields CDR1 SGHDT and CDR2 YYEEEE.

The chain links TRBV7-3 to TRBJ2-5; 14 nucleotides match TRBD2. The CDR3 sequence is 18 residues long. V was clipped by 5 bases and J by 4 bases; unmatched bases: 12. The germline CDR1 and CDR2 sequences are SGHTA and FQGTGA. This CDR3 reads CASSARLAGGPVVETQYF. The CDR3 DNA sequence: TGTGCCAGCAGCGCACGACTAGCGGGGGGGCCGGTAGTAGAGACCCAGTACTTC.

This rearrangement joins TRBV7-2 to TRBJ1-3; D remains unclear. V was shortened by 5 bases and J by 4 bases, with 9 bases between the two germline ends. CDR3 length: 13 residues. Germline V gene lookup returns CDR1 SGHTA and CDR2 FQGNSA. The CDR3 region is CASSPGMGNTIYF. The CDR3 region has the DNA TGTGCCAGCAGCCCGGGTATGGGAAACACCATATATTTT.

V and J are TRBV7-2 and TRBJ1-4; tentative D call: TRBD1 (6 bases). Germline CDR1 is SGHTA and CDR2 is FQGNSA. The CDR3 consists of 16 residues. V was pared by 5 bases and J by 0 bases, with 13 bases between. CDR3 sequence (DNA): TGTGCCAGCAGCCCGACGGGGGGCGCAACTAATGAAAAACTGTTTTTT. This codes for CASSPTGGATNEKLFF.

The chain links TRBV5-1 to TRBJ2-5; TRBD1 aligns across 8 bases. TRBJ2-7 explains the end of the DNA better; the J call may be wrong. The CDR3 spans 14 residues. Germline CDR1 is SGHRS and CDR2 is YFSETQ. In DNA form, the CDR3 reads TGCGCCAGCAAACCGACAGGGGAGAGGGACGAGCAGTACTTC. Its protein is CASKPTGERDEQYF.